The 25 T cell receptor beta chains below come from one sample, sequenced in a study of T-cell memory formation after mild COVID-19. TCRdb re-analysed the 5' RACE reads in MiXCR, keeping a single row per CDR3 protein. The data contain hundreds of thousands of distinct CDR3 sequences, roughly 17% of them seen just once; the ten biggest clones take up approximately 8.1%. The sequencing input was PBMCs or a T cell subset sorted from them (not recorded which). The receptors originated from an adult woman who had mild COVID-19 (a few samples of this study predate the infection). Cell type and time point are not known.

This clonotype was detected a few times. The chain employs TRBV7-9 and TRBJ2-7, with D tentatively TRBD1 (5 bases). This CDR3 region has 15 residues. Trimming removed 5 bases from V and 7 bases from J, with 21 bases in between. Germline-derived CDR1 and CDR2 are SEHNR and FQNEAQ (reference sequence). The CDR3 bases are TGTGCCAGCAGCCCCGTCGGGCAGGGAAGGGGAGAGCAGTACTTC. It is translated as CASSPVGQGRGEQYF. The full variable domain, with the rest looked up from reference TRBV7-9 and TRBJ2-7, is DTGVSQNPRHKITKRGQNVTFRCDPISEHNRLYWYRQTLGQGPEFLTYFQNEAQLEKSRLLSDRFSAERPKGSFSTLEIQRTEQGDSAMYLCASSPVGQGRGEQYFGPGTRLTVT.

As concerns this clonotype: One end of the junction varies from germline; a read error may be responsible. This CDR3 is CASRIGYEQYF. The CDR3, as DNA: TGTGCCAGTAGGATAGGCTACGAGCAGTACTTC. The chain couples TRBV19 to TRBJ2-7, with D hard to call. Looked up from germline, CDR1 is LNHDA and CDR2 is SQIVND (reference sequence). The CDR3 loop spans 11 amino acids. Together with reference TRBV19 and TRBJ2-7, the CDR3 gives the full variable domain: DGGITQSPKYLFRKEGQNVTLSCEQNLNHDAMYWYRQDPGQGLRLIYYSQIVNDFQKGDIAEGYSVSREKKESFPLTVTSAQKNPTAFYLCASRIGYEQYFGPGTRLTVT.

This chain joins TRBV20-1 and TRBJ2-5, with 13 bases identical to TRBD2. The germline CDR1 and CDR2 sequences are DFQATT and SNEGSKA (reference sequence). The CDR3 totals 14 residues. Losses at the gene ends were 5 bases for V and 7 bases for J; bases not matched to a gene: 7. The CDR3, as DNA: TGCAGTGCTCGCGGACTAGCGGGGGTGGGGACCCAGTACTTC. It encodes CSARGLAGVGTQYF.

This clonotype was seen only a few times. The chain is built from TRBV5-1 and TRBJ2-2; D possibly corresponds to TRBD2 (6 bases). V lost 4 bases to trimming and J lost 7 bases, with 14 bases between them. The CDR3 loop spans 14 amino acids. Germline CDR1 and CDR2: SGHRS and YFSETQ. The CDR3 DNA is TGCGCCAGCAGCAGGAGGCGGGAACACGGGGAGCTGTTTTTT. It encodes CASSRRREHGELFF.

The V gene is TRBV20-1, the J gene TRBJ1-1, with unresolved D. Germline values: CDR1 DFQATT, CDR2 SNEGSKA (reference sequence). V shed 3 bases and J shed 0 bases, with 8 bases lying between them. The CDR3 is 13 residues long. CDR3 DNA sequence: TGCAGTGCTAGTGAGGGTCTGAACACTGAAGCTTTCTTT. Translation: CSASEGLNTEAFF.

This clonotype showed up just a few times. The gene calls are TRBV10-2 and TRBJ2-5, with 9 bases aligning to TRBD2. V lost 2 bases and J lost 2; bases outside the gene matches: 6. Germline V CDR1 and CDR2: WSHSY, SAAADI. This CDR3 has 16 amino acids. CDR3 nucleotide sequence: TGCGCCAGCAGTGAGATGAGCGGGGGGACACAAGAGACCCAGTACTTC. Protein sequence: CASSEMSGGTQETQYF.

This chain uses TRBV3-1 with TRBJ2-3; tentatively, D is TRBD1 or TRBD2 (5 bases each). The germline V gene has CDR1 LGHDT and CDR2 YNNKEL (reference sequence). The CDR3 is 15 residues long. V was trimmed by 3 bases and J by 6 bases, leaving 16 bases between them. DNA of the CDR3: TGTGCCAGCAGCCACGAGGGGACCCTTGTTGATACGCAGTATTTT. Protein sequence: CASSHEGTLVDTQYF.

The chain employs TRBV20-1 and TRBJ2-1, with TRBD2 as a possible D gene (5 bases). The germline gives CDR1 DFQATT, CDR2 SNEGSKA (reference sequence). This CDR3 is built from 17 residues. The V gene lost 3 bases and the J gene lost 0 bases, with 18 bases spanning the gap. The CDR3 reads CSARKPTPRDSYNEQFF. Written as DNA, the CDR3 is TGCAGTGCTAGGAAACCCACCCCGAGGGACTCCTACAATGAGCAGTTCTTC.

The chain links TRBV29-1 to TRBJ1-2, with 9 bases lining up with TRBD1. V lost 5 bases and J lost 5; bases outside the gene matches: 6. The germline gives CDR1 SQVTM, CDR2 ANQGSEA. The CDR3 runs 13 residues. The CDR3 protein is CSVTGGTSYGYTF. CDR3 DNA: TGCAGCGTTACAGGGGGCACCTCTTATGGCTACACCTTC.

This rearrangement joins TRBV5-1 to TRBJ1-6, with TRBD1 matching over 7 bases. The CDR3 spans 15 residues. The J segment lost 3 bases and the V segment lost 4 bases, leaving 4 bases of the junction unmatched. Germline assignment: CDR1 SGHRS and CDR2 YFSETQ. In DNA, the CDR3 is TGCGCCAGCAGCCCCCGACAGGGCTATAATTCACCCCTCCACTTT. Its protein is CASSPRQGYNSPLHF.

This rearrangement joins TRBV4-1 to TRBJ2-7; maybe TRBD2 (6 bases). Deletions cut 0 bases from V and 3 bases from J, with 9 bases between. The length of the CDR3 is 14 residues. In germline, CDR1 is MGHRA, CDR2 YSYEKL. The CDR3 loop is CASSQDDGSYEQYF. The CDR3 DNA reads TGCGCCAGCAGCCAAGACGACGGGAGCTACGAGCAGTACTTC.

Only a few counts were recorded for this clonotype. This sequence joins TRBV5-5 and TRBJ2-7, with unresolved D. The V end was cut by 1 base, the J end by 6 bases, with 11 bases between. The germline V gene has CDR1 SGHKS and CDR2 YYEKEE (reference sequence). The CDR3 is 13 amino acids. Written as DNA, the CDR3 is TGTGCCAGCAGCTTGAAGGAGAATCCCGAGCAGTACTTC. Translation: CASSLKENPEQYF. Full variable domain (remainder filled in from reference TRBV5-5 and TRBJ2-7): DAGVTQSPTHLIKTRGQQVTLRCSPISGHKSVSWYQQVLGQGPQFIFQYYEKEERGRGNFPDRFSARQFPNYSSELNVNALLLGDSALYLCASSLKENPEQYFGPGTRLTVT.

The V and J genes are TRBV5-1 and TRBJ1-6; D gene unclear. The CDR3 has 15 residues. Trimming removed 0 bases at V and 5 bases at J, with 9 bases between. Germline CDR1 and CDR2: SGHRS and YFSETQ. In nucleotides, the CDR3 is TGCGCCAGCAGCTTGGTTCCCGGCCATAATTCACCCCTCCACTTT. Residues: CASSLVPGHNSPLHF. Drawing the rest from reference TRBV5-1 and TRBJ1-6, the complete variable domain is KAGVTQTPRYLIKTRGQQVTLSCSPISGHRSVSWYQQTPGQGLQFLFEYFSETQRNKGNFPGRFSGRQFSNSRSEMNVSTLELGDSALYLCASSLVPGHNSPLHFGNGTRLTVT.

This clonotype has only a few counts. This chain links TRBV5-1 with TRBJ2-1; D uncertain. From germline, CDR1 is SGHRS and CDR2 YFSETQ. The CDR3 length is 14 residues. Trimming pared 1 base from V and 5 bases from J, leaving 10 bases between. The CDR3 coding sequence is TGCGCCAGCAGCTTGAGGGCAGGCGACAATGAGCAGTTCTTC. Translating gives CASSLRAGDNEQFF.

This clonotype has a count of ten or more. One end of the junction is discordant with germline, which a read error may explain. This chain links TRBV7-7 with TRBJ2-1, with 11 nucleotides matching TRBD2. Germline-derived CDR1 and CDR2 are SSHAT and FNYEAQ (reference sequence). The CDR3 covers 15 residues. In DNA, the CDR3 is TGTGCTAGCAGCTACGGGACTAGCGGCAACAATGAGCAGTTCTTC. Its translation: CASSYGTSGNNEQFF.

In DNA form, the CDR3 reads TGTGCCAGCAGCCTTAACCTACTACAAGGAACTGCCGAGCAGTACTTC. Encoded protein: CASSLNLLQGTAEQYF. The chain recombines TRBV11-2 with TRBJ2-7; D is unclear. The germline V and J ends were trimmed by 5 bases and 6 bases, with 23 bases remaining between them. In germline, CDR1 is SGHAT, CDR2 FQNNGV. The CDR3 length is 16 residues.

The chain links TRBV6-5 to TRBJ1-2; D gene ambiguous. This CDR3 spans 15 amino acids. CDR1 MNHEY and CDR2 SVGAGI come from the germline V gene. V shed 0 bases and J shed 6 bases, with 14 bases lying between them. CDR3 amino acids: CASSYSDGAVDGYTF. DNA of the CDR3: TGTGCCAGCAGTTACTCGGACGGCGCGGTGGATGGCTACACCTTC.

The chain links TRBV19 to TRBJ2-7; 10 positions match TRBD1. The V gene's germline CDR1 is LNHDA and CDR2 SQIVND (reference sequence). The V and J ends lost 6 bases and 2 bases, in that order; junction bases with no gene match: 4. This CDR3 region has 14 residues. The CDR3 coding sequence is TGTGCCAGTAGACGGACAGGGGGGCCCTACGAGCAGTACTTC. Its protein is CASRRTGGPYEQYF.

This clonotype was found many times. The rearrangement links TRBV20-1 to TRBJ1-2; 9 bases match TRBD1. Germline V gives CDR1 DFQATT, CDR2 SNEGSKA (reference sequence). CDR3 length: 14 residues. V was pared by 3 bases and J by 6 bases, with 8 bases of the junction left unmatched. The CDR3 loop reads CSASKDRGPDGYTF. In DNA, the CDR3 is TGCAGTGCTAGCAAGGACAGGGGCCCGGATGGCTACACCTTC.

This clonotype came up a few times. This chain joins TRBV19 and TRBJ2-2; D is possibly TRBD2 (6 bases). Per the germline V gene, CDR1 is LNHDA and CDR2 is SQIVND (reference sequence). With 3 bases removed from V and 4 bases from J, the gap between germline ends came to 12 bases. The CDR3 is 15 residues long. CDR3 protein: CASSIWREGTGELFF. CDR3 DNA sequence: TGTGCCAGTAGTATTTGGCGGGAAGGCACCGGGGAGCTGTTTTTT.

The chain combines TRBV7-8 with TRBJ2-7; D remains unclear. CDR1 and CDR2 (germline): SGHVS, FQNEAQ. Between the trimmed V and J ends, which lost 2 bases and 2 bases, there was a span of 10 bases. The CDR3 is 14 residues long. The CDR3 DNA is TGTGCCAGCAGCTTAAAGGCACAGCCCTACGAGCAGTACTTC. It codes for CASSLKAQPYEQYF.

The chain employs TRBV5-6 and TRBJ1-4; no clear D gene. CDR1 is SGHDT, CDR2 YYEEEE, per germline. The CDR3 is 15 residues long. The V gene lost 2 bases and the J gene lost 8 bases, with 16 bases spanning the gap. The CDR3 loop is CASSFSLKLGEKLFF. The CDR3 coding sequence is TGTGCCAGCAGCTTCAGTCTGAAACTAGGGGAAAAACTGTTTTTT. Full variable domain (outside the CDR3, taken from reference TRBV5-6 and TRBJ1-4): DAGVTQSPTHLIKTRGQQVTLRCSPKSGHDTVSWYQQALGQGPQFIFQYYEEEERQRGNFPDRFSGHQFPNYSSELNVNALLLGDSALYLCASSFSLKLGEKLFFGSGTQLSVL.

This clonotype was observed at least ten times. The CDR3 loop is CASSYGGRSDTQYF. The CDR3 nucleotides read TGCGCCAGCAGCTATGGGGGGAGATCAGATACGCAGTATTTT. This chain joins TRBV5-1 and TRBJ2-3, with TRBD2 as a possible D gene (6 bases). The CDR3 is made up of 14 amino acids. V was cut by 3 bases and J by 4 bases, with 12 bases left in between. Germline CDR1 and CDR2: SGHRS and YFSETQ.

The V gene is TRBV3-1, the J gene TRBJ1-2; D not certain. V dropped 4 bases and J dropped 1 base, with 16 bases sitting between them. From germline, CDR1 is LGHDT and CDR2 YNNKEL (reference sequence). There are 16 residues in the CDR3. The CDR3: CASSLTLSGYNYGYTF. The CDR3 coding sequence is TGTGCCAGCAGCCTAACGCTTTCGGGGTATAACTATGGCTACACCTTC.

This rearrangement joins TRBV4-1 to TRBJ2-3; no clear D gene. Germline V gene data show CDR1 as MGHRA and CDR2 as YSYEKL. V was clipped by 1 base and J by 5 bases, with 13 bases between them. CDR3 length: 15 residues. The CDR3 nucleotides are TGCGCCAGCAGCCAAGGACCTGGTGGCATAGATACGCAGTATTTT. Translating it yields CASSQGPGGIDTQYF.